This T cell receptor (beta chain) was sequenced during a study of T cells in Graves' hyperthyroidism and ophthalmopathy. Newly diagnosed hyperthyroidism patients aged 18 to 65 years had disease lasting under 2 months. The V gene's germline CDR1 is SGHVS and CDR2 FNYEAQ. This CDR3 contains 13 residues. Trimming stripped 5 bases from V and 1 base from J, with 8 bases between. TCR beta CDR3 regions were amplified from RNA transcripts. The study used the HTBI primer set for a first-round RT-PCR of the TCR CDR3. TCRdb called the multiplex PCR reads again in MiXCR, with one record for every CDR3 protein. This table has some 600,000 distinct CDR3 sequences, more than 45% appearing once.

The rearrangement joins TRBV7-6 to TRBJ1-1; D gene unclear. Sequenced material: peripheral blood or thyroid tissue (not recorded which). This sequence originates from a woman under 30 with Graves' hyperthyroidism. This chain's CDR3 is CASSADPNTEAFF. CDR3 bases: TGTGCCAGCAGCGCGGATCCGAACACTGAAGCTTTCTTT.